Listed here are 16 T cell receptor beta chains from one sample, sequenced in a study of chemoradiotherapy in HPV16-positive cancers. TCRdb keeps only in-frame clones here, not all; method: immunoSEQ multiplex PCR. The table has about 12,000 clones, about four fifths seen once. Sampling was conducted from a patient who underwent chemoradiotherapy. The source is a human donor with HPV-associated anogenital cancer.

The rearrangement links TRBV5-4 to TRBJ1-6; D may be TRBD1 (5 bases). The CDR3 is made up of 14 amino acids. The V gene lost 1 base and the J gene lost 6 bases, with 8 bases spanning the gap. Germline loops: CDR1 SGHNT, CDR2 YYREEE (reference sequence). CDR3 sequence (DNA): TGTGCCAGCAGCTTGCAGGGAAGTAATTCACCCCTCCACTTT. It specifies CASSLQGSNSPLHF.

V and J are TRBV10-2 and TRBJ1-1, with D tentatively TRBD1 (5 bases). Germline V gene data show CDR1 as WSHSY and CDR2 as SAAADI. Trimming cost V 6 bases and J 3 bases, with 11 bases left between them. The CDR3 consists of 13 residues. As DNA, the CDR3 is TGCGCCAGCAGCGCCGGGGGGGACACTGAAGCTTTCTTT. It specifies CASSAGGDTEAFF.

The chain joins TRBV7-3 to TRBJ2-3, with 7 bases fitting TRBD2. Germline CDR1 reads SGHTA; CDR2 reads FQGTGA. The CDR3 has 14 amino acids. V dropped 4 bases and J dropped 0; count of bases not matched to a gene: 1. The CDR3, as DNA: TGTGCCAGCAGCTCGGGGGGTAGCACAGATACGCAGTATTTT. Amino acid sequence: CASSSGGSTDTQYF. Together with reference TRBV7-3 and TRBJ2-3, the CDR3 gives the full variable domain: GAGVSQTPSNKVTEKGKYVELRCDPISGHTALYWYRQSLGQGPEFLIYFQGTGAADDSGLPNDRFFAVRPEGSVSTLKIQRTERGDSAVYLCASSSGGSTDTQYFGPGTRLTVL.

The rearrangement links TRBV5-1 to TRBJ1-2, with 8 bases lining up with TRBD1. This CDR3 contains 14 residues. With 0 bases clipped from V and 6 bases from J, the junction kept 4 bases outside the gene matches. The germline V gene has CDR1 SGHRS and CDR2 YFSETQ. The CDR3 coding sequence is TGCGCCAGCAGCTTGGGACAGGGGTTTGATGGCTACACCTTC. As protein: CASSLGQGFDGYTF.

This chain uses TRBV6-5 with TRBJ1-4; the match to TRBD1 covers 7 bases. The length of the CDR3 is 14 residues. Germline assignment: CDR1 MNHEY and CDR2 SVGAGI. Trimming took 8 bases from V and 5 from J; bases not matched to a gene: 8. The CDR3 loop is CASRKGQRNEKLFF. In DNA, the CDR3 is TGTGCCAGCCGAAAGGGACAGAGAAATGAAAAACTGTTTTTT.

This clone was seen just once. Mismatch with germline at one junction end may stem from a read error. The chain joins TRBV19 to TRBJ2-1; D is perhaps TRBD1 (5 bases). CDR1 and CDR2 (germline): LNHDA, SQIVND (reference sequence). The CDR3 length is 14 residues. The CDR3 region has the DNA TGTGCCAGTAGCCAATCCGTTATAGGGGAAGGGGTGATCTTC. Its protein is CASSQSVIGEGVIF. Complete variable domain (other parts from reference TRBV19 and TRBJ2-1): DGGITQSPKYLFRKEGQNVTLSCEQNLNHDAMYWYRQDPGQGLRLIYYSQIVNDFQKGDIAEGYSVSREKKESFPLTVTSAQKNPTAFYLCASSQSVIGEGVIFGPGTRLTVL.

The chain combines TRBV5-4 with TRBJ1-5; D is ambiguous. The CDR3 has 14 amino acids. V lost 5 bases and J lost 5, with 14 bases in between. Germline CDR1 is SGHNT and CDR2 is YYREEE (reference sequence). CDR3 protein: CASRSGLSDQPQHF. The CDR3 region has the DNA TGTGCCAGCAGAAGCGGACTTTCTGATCAGCCCCAGCATTTT.

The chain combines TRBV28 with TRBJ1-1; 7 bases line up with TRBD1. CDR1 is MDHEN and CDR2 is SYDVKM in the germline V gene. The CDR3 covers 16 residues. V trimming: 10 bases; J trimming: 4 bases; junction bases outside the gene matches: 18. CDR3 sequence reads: CATLGFDRALVTEAFF. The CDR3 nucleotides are TGTGCCACCCTCGGTTTTGACAGGGCCCTTGTCACTGAAGCTTTCTTT. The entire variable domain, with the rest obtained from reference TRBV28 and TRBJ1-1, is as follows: DVKVTQSSRYLVKRTGEKVFLECVQDMDHENMFWYRQDPGLGLRLIYFSYDVKMKEKGDIPEGYSVSREKKERFSLILESASTNQTSMYLCATLGFDRALVTEAFFGQGTRLTVV.

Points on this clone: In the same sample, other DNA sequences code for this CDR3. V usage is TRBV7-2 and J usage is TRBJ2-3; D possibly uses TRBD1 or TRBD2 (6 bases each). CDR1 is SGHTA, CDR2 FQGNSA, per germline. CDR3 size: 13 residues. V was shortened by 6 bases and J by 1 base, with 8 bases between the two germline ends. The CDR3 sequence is CASRRGGTDTQYF. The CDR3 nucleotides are TGTGCCAGCAGAAGGGGGGGCACAGATACGCAGTATTTT.

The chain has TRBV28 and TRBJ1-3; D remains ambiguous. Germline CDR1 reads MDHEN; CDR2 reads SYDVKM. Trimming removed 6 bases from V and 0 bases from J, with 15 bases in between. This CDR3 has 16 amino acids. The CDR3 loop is CASSSHDRFSGNTIYF. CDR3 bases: TGTGCCAGCAGCTCACATGACCGTTTCTCTGGAAACACCATATATTTT.

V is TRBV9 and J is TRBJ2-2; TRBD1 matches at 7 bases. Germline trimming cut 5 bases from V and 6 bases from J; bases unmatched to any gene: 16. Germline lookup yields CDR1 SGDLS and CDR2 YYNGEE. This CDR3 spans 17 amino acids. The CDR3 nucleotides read TGTGCCAGCAGAGTGGGAGCCGGGACAGCCGGCGCCGGGGAGCTGTTTTTT. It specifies CASRVGAGTAGAGELFF.

CDR3: CASSSLQGALDTQYF. CDR3 bases: TGTGCCAGCAGCTCCCTACAGGGGGCGCTTGATACGCAGTATTTT. The gene calls are TRBV7-2 and TRBJ2-3; 9 bases match TRBD1. V trimming: 4 bases; J trimming: 6 bases; junction bases outside the gene matches: 8. The CDR3 spans 15 residues. CDR1 and CDR2 (germline): SGHTA, FQGNSA.

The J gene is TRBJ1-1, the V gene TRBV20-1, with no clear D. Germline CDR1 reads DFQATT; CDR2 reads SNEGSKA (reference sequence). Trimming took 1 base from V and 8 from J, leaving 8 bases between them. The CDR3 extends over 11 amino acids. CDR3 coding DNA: TGCAGTGCTAGAGTGTCGGCCGAAGCTTTCTTT. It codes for CSARVSAEAFF.

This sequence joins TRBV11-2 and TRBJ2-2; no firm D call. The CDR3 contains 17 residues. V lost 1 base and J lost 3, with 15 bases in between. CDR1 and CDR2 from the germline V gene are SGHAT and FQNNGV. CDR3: CASSLVGFSRDTGELFF. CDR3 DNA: TGTGCCAGCAGCTTAGTTGGTTTTAGTCGGGACACCGGGGAGCTGTTTTTT.

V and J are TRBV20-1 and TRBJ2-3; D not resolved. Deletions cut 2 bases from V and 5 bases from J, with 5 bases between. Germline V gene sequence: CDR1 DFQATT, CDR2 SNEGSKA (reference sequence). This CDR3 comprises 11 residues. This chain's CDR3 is CSARYRDTQYF. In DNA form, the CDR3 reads TGCAGTGCTAGATACAGAGATACGCAGTATTTT.

CDR3 amino acids: CASSSAEGQFF. DNA of the CDR3: TGTGCCAGCAGCTCGGCGGAGGGGCAGTTCTTC. The chain carries TRBV9 and TRBJ2-1; a weak D match, TRBD2 (6 bases). Looked up from germline, CDR1 is SGDLS and CDR2 is YYNGEE. There are 11 residues in the CDR3. V was clipped by 4 bases and J by 12 bases, with 11 bases between them.